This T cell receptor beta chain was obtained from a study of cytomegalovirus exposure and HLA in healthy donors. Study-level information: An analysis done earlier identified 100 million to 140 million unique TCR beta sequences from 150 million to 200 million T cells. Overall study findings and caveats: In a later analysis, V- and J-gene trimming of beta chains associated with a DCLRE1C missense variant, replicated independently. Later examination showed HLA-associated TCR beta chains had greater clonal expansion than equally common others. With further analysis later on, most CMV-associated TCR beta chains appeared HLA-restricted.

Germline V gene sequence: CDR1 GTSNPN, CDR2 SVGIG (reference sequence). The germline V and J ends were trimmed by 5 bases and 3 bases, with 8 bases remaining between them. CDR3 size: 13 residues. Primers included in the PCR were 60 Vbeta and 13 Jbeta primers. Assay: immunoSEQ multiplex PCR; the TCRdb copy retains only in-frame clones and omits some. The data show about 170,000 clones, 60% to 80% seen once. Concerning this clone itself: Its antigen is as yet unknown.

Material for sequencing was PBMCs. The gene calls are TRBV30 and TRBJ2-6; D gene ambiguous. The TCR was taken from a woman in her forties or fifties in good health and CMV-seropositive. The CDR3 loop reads CAWEFGGANVLTF. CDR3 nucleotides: TGTGCCTGGGAGTTCGGTGGGGCCAACGTCCTGACTTTC. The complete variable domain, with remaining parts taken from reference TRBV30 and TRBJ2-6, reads SQTIHQWPATLVQPVGSPLSLECTVEGTSNPNLYWYRQAAGRGLQLLFYSVGIGQISSEVPQNLSASRPQDRQFILSSKKLLLSDSGFYLCAWEFGGANVLTFGAGSRLTVL.